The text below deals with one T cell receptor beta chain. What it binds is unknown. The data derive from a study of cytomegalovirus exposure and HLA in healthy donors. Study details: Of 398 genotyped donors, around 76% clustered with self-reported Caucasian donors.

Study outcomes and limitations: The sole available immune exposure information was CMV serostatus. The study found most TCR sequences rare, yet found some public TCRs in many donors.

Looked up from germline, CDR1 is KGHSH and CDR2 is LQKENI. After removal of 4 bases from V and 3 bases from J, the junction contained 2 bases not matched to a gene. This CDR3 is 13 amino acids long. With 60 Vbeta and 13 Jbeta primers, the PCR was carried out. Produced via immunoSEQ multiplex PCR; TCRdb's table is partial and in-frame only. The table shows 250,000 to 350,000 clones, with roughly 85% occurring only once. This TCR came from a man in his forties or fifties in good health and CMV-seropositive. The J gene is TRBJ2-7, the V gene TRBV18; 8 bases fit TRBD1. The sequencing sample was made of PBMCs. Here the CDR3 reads CASSRQGSYEQYF. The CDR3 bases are TGTGCCAGCTCACGACAGGGGAGCTACGAGCAGTACTTC.